The 8 T cell receptor beta chains presented below share a single source sample, sequenced in a study of technical replicates of blood from several donors. Method: immunoSEQ multiplex PCR; TCRdb's copy keeps in-frame clones and lacks some. The table records about 68,000 clones, 95% to 98% of them present only once. The specimen sequenced was T cells isolated from PBMCs. The receptors were gathered from a human donor in good health.

To note about this clone: The junction does not match germline at one end; this may be a read error. This chain links TRBV7-3 with TRBJ2-4; 7 bases align to TRBD2. CDR3 length equals 16 residues. From germline, CDR1 is SGHTA and CDR2 FQGTGA. CDR3 in amino acids: CASSLGGRGAENIQYF. In nucleotides, the CDR3 is TGTGCCAGCAGCTTAGGCGGGAGAGGAGCCGAAAACATTCAGTACTTC.

The chain uses TRBV7-8 and TRBJ2-7; no clear D. This CDR3 comprises 13 residues. Germline-derived CDR1 and CDR2 are SGHVS and FQNEAQ. V was clipped by 1 base and J by 0 bases, with 4 bases between them. CDR3 loop: CASSLGLSYEQYF. In nucleotides, the CDR3 is TGTGCCAGCAGCTTAGGACTCTCCTACGAGCAGTACTTC.

V and J are TRBV6-5 and TRBJ1-4; the D gene is possibly TRBD1 (6 bases). Trimming removed 6 bases from V and 5 bases from J, with 10 bases in between. The CDR3 runs 13 residues. Germline V gene data show CDR1 as MNHEY and CDR2 as SVGAGI. CDR3: CASRGGLNEKLFF. DNA for the CDR3: TGTGCCAGCAGAGGGGGTTTAAATGAAAAACTGTTTTTT.

This clone is a singleton in its sample. The chain couples TRBV7-9 to TRBJ1-2; 8 nucleotides align to TRBD1. Germline CDR1 reads SEHNR; CDR2 reads FQNEAQ (reference sequence). The junction had 7 bases not matched to a gene; V was cut back by 6 bases and J by 4 bases. The CDR3 covers 14 residues. CDR3 in DNA: TGTGCCAGCAGTCCGGGACAGGCATTCTATGGCTACACCTTC. This sequence encodes CASSPGQAFYGYTF.

About this clone: A read error may account for a junction end that differs from germline. This sequence joins TRBV27 and TRBJ1-3; no clear D gene. The CDR3 loop spans 15 amino acids. Per the germline V gene, CDR1 is MNHEY and CDR2 is SMNVEV (reference sequence). CDR3 sequence: CASSLSVDSGNTIYF. In nucleotides, the CDR3 is TGTGCCAGCAGTTTATCGGTGGACTCTGGAAACACTATATATTTT.

The chain uses TRBV9 and TRBJ1-1; D is perhaps TRBD1 (5 bases). The length of the CDR3 is 15 residues. Germline CDR1 and CDR2: SGDLS and YYNGEE. V was shortened by 3 bases and J by 5 bases, with 17 bases between the two germline ends. CDR3 loop: CASSEMGGEGTEAFF. CDR3 in DNA: TGTGCCAGCAGCGAGATGGGAGGGGAAGGTACTGAAGCTTTCTTT.

V gene TRBV6-5 combines with J gene TRBJ1-5; 7 bases fit TRBD1. V trimming: 6 bases; J trimming: 4 bases; junction bases outside the gene matches: 9. CDR1 MNHEY and CDR2 SVGAGI come from the germline V gene. This CDR3 is built from 15 residues. CDR3 residues: CASSLTGDGNQPQHF. In nucleotides, the CDR3 is TGTGCCAGCAGCCTCACAGGGGACGGTAATCAGCCCCAGCATTTT.

The chain carries TRBV2 and TRBJ1-1, with 7 bases lining up with TRBD1. V shed 9 bases, J shed 7 bases, and the junction held 11 bases outside the gene matches. Germline CDR1 reads SNHLY; CDR2 reads FYNNEI. This CDR3 is 13 amino acids long. CDR3 DNA: TGTGCCAGAGGAGACAGGGAGATTGGTGAAGCTTTCTTT. Amino acids: CARGDREIGEAFF.